A selection of T cell receptor beta chains follows, all from one sample in a study of OX40 agonist ivuxolimab in advanced cancers. Profiled with immunoSEQ multiplex PCR; TCRdb holds only in-frame clones, not every one. The table includes tens of thousands of clones, 80% to 90% detected once. This sample comprised CD4+ or CD8+ T cells sorted from blood, obtained in a trial of the OX40 agonist ivuxolimab. The receptor set was obtained from an adult with an advanced solid tumor such as melanoma, head and neck, liver or kidney cancer. Each CDR3 is given with its conserved first and last residue. D genes are given only for firm matches. Expanded clones get a size class; other rows say once, few or many, or leave the size out.

d_call j_call clone_size v_call cdr3_nt cdr3_aa
TRBD2 TRBJ2-2 NA TRBV27 TGTGCCAGCAGTTTATTCGCTAGCGGGAACACCGGGGAGCTGTTTTTT CASSLFASGNTGELFF
TRBD1 TRBJ1-2 NA TRBV19 TGTGCCAGTAGTTCCGACAGGGTAGCTAACTATGGCTACACCTTC CASSSDRVANYGYTF
NA TRBJ2-1 NA TRBV28 TGTGCCACCCTGACCAGCTCCTACAATGAGCAGTTCTTC CATLTSSYNEQFF
NA TRBJ2-6 NA TRBV6-5 TGTGCCAGCAGTTATGACGGTGCCGGGGCCAACGTCCTGACTTTC CASSYDGAGANVLTF
NA TRBJ2-3 NA TRBV18 TGTGCCAGCTCACCCTCCGGCACAGATACGCAGTATTTT CASSPSGTDTQYF
TRBD2 TRBJ2-1 NA TRBV5-1 TGCGCCAGCAGCCTACGCACTAGCGGGAGGACTTATGAGCAGTTCTTC CASSLRTSGRTYEQFF
NA TRBJ1-1 few TRBV5-4 TGTGCCAGCAGCTTGGTTGCGGGCTCGAACACTGAAGCTTTCTTT CASSLVAGSNTEAFF
NA TRBJ1-4 NA TRBV28 TGTGCCAGCAGTTTGGTACTATTTGAAAAACTGTTTTTT CASSLVLFEKLFF
NA TRBJ1-2 once TRBV6-6 TGTGCCAGCACCTCGACGGGTGGCTACACCTTC CASTSTGGYTF
NA TRBJ2-7 NA TRBV7-2 TGTGCCAGCAGCTTAGCGGGCCAGGGAAGGAACGAGCAGTACTTC CASSLAGQGRNEQYF
TRBD2 TRBJ2-5 NA TRBV4-2 TGTGCCAGCAGCCAATCCGGGACTAGCGGGAGTGGGTCCGGGGAGACCCAGTACTTC CASSQSGTSGSGSGETQYF
NA TRBJ2-7 once TRBV6-1 TGTGCCTCCACCCGAGGCGGAGGGAGCTCCTACGAGCAGTACTTC CASTRGGGSSYEQYF
NA TRBJ2-3 NA TRBV6-5 TGTGCCAGCAGTCCAGGGGTCCTCACAGATACGCAGTATTTT CASSPGVLTDTQYF
NA TRBJ1-6 NA TRBV4-3 TGCGCCAGCAGCCAAGATTTTCGGGATAGCTCCTATAATTCACCCCTCCACTTT CASSQDFRDSSYNSPLHF
NA TRBJ2-5 NA TRBV28 TGTGCCAGCAGTAGGGGGGAGGAGACCCAGTACTTC CASSRGEETQYF
TRBD2 TRBJ2-1 NA TRBV4-2 TGTGCCAGCAGCCAAACTAGCGGGAGAACGGATGAGCAGTTCTTC CASSQTSGRTDEQFF
NA TRBJ1-6 NA TRBV28 TGTGCCAGCAGTTCTGGGACCTACTATAATTCACCCCTCCACTTT CASSSGTYYNSPLHF
NA TRBJ1-6 NA TRBV28 TGTGCCAGCAGTTTCTTGGCTGAGGGTTCACCCCTCCACTTT CASSFLAEGSPLHF
NA TRBJ2-4 NA TRBV7-2 TGTGCCAGCAGCCAACCGGGGGCGCCGTCGTTTGCCAAAAACATTCAGTACTTC CASSQPGAPSFAKNIQYF
NA TRBJ1-1 NA TRBV10-2 TGCGCCAGCAGTGGACACCTAGGCACTGAAGCTTTCTTT CASSGHLGTEAFF
NA TRBJ2-3 NA TRBV11-2 TGTGCCAGCAGTTTCAATACAGATACGCAGTATTTT CASSFNTDTQYF
NA TRBJ2-2 NA TRBV5-6 TGTGCCAGCAGCTTGAGGCAGCCCGGACCCGGGGAGCTGTTTTTT CASSLRQPGPGELFF
TRBD2 TRBJ2-7 NA TRBV5-1 TGCGCCAGCAGCCCTGAACTAGCGGTCTACGCGGGGCAGTACTTC CASSPELAVYAGQYF
TRBD1 TRBJ2-3 once TRBV10-1 TGCGCCAGCAGTCACTTGGACAGGGGGCGCACAGATACGCAGTATTTT CASSHLDRGRTDTQYF
NA TRBJ2-3 NA TRBV19 TGTGCCAGTAGTCCCGGAGTCGTGAATACGCAGTATTTT CASSPGVVNTQYF
NA TRBJ2-3 NA TRBV25-1 TGTGCCAGCAGTAATACAGGCACAGATACGCAGTATTTT CASSNTGTDTQYF
NA TRBJ2-5 NA TRBV30 TGTGCCTGGAGTGGGGGCGAGGGCAGAGAGACCCAGTACTTC CAWSGGEGRETQYF
NA TRBJ2-5 NA TRBV5-1 TGCGCCAGCAGCTTGGCCCGAGGGACGTCTGGCGAGACCCAGTACTTC CASSLARGTSGETQYF